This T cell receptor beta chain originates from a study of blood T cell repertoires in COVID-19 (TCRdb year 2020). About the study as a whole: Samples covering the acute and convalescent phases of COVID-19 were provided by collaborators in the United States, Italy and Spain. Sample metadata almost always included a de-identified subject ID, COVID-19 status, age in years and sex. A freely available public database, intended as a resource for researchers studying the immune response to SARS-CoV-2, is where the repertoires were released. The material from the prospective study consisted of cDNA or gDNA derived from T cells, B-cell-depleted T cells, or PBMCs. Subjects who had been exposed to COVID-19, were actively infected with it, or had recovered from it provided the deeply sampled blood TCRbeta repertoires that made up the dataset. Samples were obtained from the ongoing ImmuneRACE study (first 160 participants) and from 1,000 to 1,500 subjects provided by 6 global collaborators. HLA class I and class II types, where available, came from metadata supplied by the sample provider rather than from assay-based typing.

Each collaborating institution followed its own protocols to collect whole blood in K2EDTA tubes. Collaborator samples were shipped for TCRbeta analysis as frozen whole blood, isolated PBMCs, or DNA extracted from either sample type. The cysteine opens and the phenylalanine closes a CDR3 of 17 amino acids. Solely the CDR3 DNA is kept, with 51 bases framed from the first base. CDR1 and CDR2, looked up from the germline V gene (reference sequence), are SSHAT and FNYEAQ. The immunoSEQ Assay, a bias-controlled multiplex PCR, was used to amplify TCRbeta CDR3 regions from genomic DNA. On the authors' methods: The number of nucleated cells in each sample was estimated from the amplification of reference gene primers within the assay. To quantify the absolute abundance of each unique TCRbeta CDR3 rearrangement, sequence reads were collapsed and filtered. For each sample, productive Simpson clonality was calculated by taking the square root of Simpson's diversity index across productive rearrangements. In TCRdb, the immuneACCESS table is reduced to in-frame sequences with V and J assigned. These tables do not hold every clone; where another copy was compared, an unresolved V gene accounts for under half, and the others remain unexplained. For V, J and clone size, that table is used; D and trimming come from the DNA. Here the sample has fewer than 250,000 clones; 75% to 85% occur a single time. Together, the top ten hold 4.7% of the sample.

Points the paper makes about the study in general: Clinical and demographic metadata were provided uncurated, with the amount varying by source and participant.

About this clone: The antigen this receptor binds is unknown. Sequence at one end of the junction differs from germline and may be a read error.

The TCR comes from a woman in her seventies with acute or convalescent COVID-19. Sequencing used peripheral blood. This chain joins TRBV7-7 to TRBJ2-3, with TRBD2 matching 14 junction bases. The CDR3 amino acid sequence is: CASSPWTSGGWADTQYF. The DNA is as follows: TGTGCTAGCAGCCCTTGGACTAGCGGGGGGTGGGCAGATACGCAGTATTTT.